Described below is a single TCR beta chain sequence and its context. This clone was seen only once. The clone's antigen remains unknown. Base quality data are lacking; no much larger clone is found one base away. The CDR3 measures 12 amino acids from cysteine to phenylalanine. The sequence is cut down to CDR3 DNA, 36 bases in frame from base 1. Trimming leaves V shorter by 10 bases and J shorter by 8 bases, with the junction holding 9 bases beyond the gene matches. For CDR1 and CDR2, the germline V gene lists MDHEN and SYDVKM. The time point label of this sample denotes: baseline before first vaccination. This specimen's treatment or condition label, interpreted: meningococcal conjugate vaccine given as trial control. The vaccinee samples were drawn from two UK trials, COV001 and COV002, one of which was a single-blind randomized controlled phase 2/3 trial testing AZD1222 (ChAdOx1 nCoV-19) in healthy adults. For TCRbeta chain sequencing, PBMC samples were collected from trial participants at day 0 and at day 28 after the second dose.

This sample is part of a study of T cell responses to AZD1222 COVID-19 vaccine (dated by TCRdb to the early 2020s). Regarding the research as a whole: TCR sequencing covered about 230 trial participants: nearly 210 given two doses of AZD1222 and about 26 given two doses of MenACWY control vaccine. Enrollment into the trials was organized by age into subgroups of 18-55, 56-69 and 70-plus years, and those subgroups contained roughly 140, 27 and 60 TCR-sequenced participants, respectively.

The CDR3 regions of human TCRbeta chains were analyzed by immunosequencing. As for the original processing: TCRs in the repertoires were matched against a reference library of SARS-CoV-2-specific TCRs that had been generated with the MIRA antigen-specificity platform. Breadth meant the fraction of unique TCRs that were SARS-CoV-2-associated, whereas depth meant the fraction of total T cells that were SARS-CoV-2-associated. Each spike-specific TCR was assigned to its reactive spike region and to a CD4 or CD8 class using the MIRA data. Log10-transformed breadth and depth values were compared by one-way ANOVA with Sidak's multiple comparisons tests. This is the immuneACCESS table as TCRdb keeps it, with only in-frame sequences that have V and J called. A part of the clones is gone; compared with another copy, unresolved V genes explain less than half, and the rest is unexplained. D and trimming were read from the DNA, whereas the V and J calls and clone size are those reported in that table. The sample yields about 83,000 clones; approximately 88% were counted once. The ten largest account for roughly 5.1% of the sample.

What the work shows at the level of the full study, not this receptor alone: The 56-69-year group was small, and its depth increase did not reach significance, likely because of low power. Conclusions about previously exposed vaccinees are limited, since just 6 or 7 AZD1222 recipients were seropositive for SARS-CoV-2 at baseline. The whole spike protein was spanned by vaccine-associated CD4 TCRs, and dominant responses were seen in regions 160-218 and 743-854. Most participants were white British and females outnumbered males, and the authors suggested that clonal diversity may have been underestimated. Spike-specific TCR breadth and depth rose significantly after two AZD1222 doses compared with day 0 and with MenACWY recipients. Reportedly, close to half of the unique spike-specific TCRs recognized epitopes lying outside the regions that are mutated in the B.1.351 and B.1.1.7 variants. Because no day 14 peak-response samples were available, the repertoires could be characterized only after the peak T cell response.

The rearrangement combines TRBV28 with TRBJ2-3; 7 central bases correspond to TRBD2. The TCR comes from an adult in good health. The source was peripheral blood, collected on day 0 of MenACWY control vaccination. The DNA is TGTGCCACCCGGGAAGGGAGGGGTACGCAGTATTTT. Translated, this is CATREGRGTQYF.